This is a list of T cell receptor beta chains from one sample in a study of beta chain features in type 1 diabetes. Profiled with immunoSEQ multiplex PCR; TCRdb holds only in-frame clones, not every one. Here the sample spans fewer than 400,000 clones, roughly a tenth being singletons. Sequencing was performed on central memory CD4+ T cells from blood. All receptors come from a man younger than 40 with type 1 diabetes. The conserved cysteine and the conserved F or W are not part of the CDR3 here. Part of the rows lack a size; the others show once, few, many or a class for expanded clones.

v_gene,len,abundance,j_gene,CDR3aa
TRBV5-1,13,few,TRBJ1-5,ASSFTGVGNQPQH
TRBV7-2,15,many,TRBJ1-2,ASSLATGWDTNYGYT
TRBV11-3,12,few,TRBJ1-3,ASSLERSGNTIY
TRBV29-1,11,NA,TRBJ1-2,SVEVYGVYGYT
TRBV5-4,13,few,TRBJ1-3,ASSLSREGGNTIY
TRBV18,13,few,TRBJ2-1,ASSPLMELYNEQF
TRBV7-8,13,NA,TRBJ2-2,ASSLAAEVTGELF
TRBV7-2,14,few,TRBJ2-3,ASSSSGRGYTDTQY
TRBV30,10,few,TRBJ2-7,AWSVGTPEQY
TRBV9,13,NA,TRBJ2-2,ASTRQGGGTGELF
TRBV25-1,13,NA,TRBJ2-7,ASSELGQGFEEQY
TRBV11-2,14,few,TRBJ1-4,ASSSLQVTTNEKLF
TRBV27,13,few,TRBJ2-7,ASSSQDVNSYEQY
TRBV2,13,NA,TRBJ2-3,ASSVGLVPTDTQY
TRBV2,13,NA,TRBJ2-3,ASTRQGAYTDTQY
TRBV7-2,16,NA,TRBJ2-3,ASSLPWPAGVSTDTQY
TRBV28,9,many,TRBJ2-2,ASGENGELF
TRBV19,9,NA,TRBJ2-5,ASSDRETQY
TRBV29-1,10,few,TRBJ2-7,SVGQGLHEQY
TRBV18,15,few,TRBJ1-3,ASSPPVGQGNVDTIY
TRBV7-9,12,few,TRBJ2-7,ASSLDDGPYEQY
TRBV28,13,NA,TRBJ1-1,ASSLWPGGQGRAF
TRBV7-2,13,few,TRBJ2-3,ASSFDGGPGDTQY
TRBV6-5,12,few,TRBJ2-1,ASSYSAGSNEQF
TRBV7-2,10,NA,TRBJ2-5,ASSPPPETQY
TRBV7-9,14,NA,TRBJ1-6,ASSQSGQGLNSPLH
TRBV6-1,12,NA,TRBJ2-2,ASSGGIDTGELF
TRBV6-5,12,few,TRBJ1-2,ASSRDPRVHGYT
TRBV7-9,13,NA,TRBJ2-5,ASSLMGGQQETQY
TRBV6-5,11,few,TRBJ1-5,ASSYSPDQPQH
TRBV4-3,11,many,TRBJ2-7,ASSQEFPGPSY
TRBV6-5,10,few,TRBJ2-1,ASRPLRGPAV
TRBV6-5,14,NA,TRBJ2-3,ASSYHLGTGSDTQY
TRBV5-1,12,many,TRBJ2-2,ASKVRGQNGELF
TRBV29-1,10,few,TRBJ1-5,SVGQTNQPQH
TRBV5-4,12,NA,TRBJ1-1,ASSTDREGTEAF
TRBV30,10,NA,TRBJ1-4,AWVATNEKLF
TRBV7-9,12,NA,TRBJ2-2,ASSLGTSGGELF